This T cell receptor beta chain was found in a study of T cell responses to AZD1222 COVID-19 vaccine. The protocol was immunoSEQ multiplex PCR, while the TCRdb copy is restricted to in-frame clones and leaves out a portion. Of 200,000 or so clones in the sample, almost 90% were seen once. Study conclusions and caveats: Clonal diversity was possibly underestimated, and the donors were mostly white British, with more females.

With regard to this clone: Its antigen is unknown.

CDR3 length: 14 amino acids. V lost 4 bases, J lost 8 bases, and 10 bases stayed unmatched. Germline-derived CDR1 and CDR2 are SGHDN and FVKESK. Source: peripheral blood, taken on day 0 of AZD1222 vaccination. V usage is TRBV14 and J usage is TRBJ2-7, with TRBD1 matching over 8 bases. The clonotype comes from an adult in good health. CDR3 nucleotide sequence: TGTGCCAGCAGCCCACGGACAGGGACCGAGCAGCAGTACTTC. It codes for CASSPRTGTEQQYF.